Each of the 12 T cell receptor beta chains below was sequenced from the same sample in a study of T cells in Graves' hyperthyroidism and ophthalmopathy. TCR beta CDR3 regions were amplified from RNA. Primed by the HTBI set, a first-round RT-PCR was run on the TCR CDR3. TCRdb itself ran the multiplex PCR reads through MiXCR, one entry per CDR3 protein. The sample holds over 350,000 distinct CDR3 sequences; roughly 14% are singletons and the top ten take around 13%. Sequenced: blood. These receptors came from a man between 18 and 35 years old with Graves' ophthalmopathy.

The chain carries TRBV3-1 and TRBJ2-2; tentative D call: TRBD2 (6 bases). This CDR3 region has 15 residues. Per germline, CDR1 LGHDT and CDR2 YNNKEL (reference sequence). V lost 3 bases and J lost 6, with 14 bases in between. The CDR3 DNA follows: TGTGCCAGCAGCCATTGGTCTGCGGGGTCCGGGGAGCTGTTTTTT. Translating gives CASSHWSAGSGELFF.

This clonotype has only a few counts. The chain joins TRBV14 to TRBJ1-3, with D hard to call. This CDR3 is 15 amino acids long. V dropped 4 bases and J dropped 4 bases, with 14 bases sitting between them. Germline CDR1 is SGHDN and CDR2 is FVKESK. The CDR3 DNA reads TGTGCCAGCAGCCGCCCCAGGCAGACCGGAAACACCATATATTTT. It translates to CASSRPRQTGNTIYF.

This clonotype was found many times. The gene calls are TRBV19 and TRBJ1-6, with D hard to call. The germline CDR1 and CDR2 sequences are LNHDA and SQIVND (reference sequence). The CDR3 covers 13 residues. Trimming took 8 bases from V and 8 from J, leaving 13 bases between them. The CDR3 region is CASRVGLDSPLHF. The CDR3 coding sequence is TGTGCCAGTCGCGTAGGGCTGGATTCACCCCTCCACTTT.

V gene TRBV3-1 combines with J gene TRBJ1-1; no definite D call. The germline V gene encodes CDR1 LGHDT and CDR2 YNNKEL (reference sequence). The CDR3 spans 14 residues. Between the trimmed V and J ends, which lost 0 bases and 10 bases, there was a span of 15 bases. Written as DNA, the CDR3 is TGTGCCAGCAGCCAAGATAGGCGGGCGTTCGGAGCTTTCTTT. Protein: CASSQDRRAFGAFF.

Comment on this clonotype: Just one base apart from a much larger clone, this may be a read error. The chain couples TRBV20-1 to TRBJ2-3; 8 nucleotides line up with TRBD2. The CDR3 is 15 amino acids. The germline V gene encodes CDR1 DFQATT and CDR2 SNEGSKA (reference sequence). J gave up 8 bases and V 3 bases, and 13 bases lay outside the gene matches. DNA of the CDR3: TGCAGTGCTAGCATTAGCGGGATTAATGGTGGTACGCAGTATTTT. This encodes CSASISGINGGTQYF.

This clonotype was picked up many times. The chain couples TRBV4-1 to TRBJ2-1, with 12 bases that match TRBD2. CDR1 is MGHRA and CDR2 is YSYEKL in the germline V gene. The CDR3 is made up of 16 amino acids. Trimming cost V 4 bases and J 5 bases; bases outside gene matches: 6. CDR3 region: CASSLTLAGGDNEQFF. CDR3 coding DNA: TGCGCCAGCAGCCTTACGCTAGCGGGAGGGGACAATGAGCAGTTCTTC.

The chain is built from TRBV20-1 and TRBJ1-3, with D uncertain. This CDR3 has 16 amino acids. Trimming cost V 0 bases and J 0 bases, with 12 bases left between them. Looked up from germline, CDR1 is DFQATT and CDR2 is SNEGSKA (reference sequence). CDR3 nucleotide sequence: TGCAGTGCTAGAGATAAACACTCCGTCTCTGGAAACACCATATATTTT. Protein product: CSARDKHSVSGNTIYF.

This clonotype was seen more than once but under ten times. This chain uses TRBV9 with TRBJ2-1, with D tentatively TRBD2 (6 bases). V gave up 1 base and J gave up 9 bases, with 11 bases separating them. The CDR3 length is 13 residues. Germline V CDR1 and CDR2: SGDLS, YYNGEE. The CDR3 sequence is CASSVLQGGEQFF. CDR3 bases: TGTGCCAGCAGCGTACTCCAGGGAGGTGAGCAGTTCTTC.

This chain joins TRBV5-1 and TRBJ1-4; D gene ambiguous. In germline, CDR1 is SGHRS, CDR2 YFSETQ. The CDR3 runs to 13 residues. The ends were cut back, 4 bases at V and 8 bases at J, with 12 bases in the middle. The CDR3: CASSRMIGEKLFF. The CDR3 nucleotides read TGCGCCAGCAGCCGGATGATTGGGGAAAAACTGTTTTTT.

The CDR3: CASSTTLVTQFVPLHF. CDR3 DNA: TGTGCCAGTAGTACAACGTTGGTAACCCAATTCGTACCCCTCCACTTT. V and J are TRBV19 and TRBJ1-6; D is undetermined. Trimming took off 4 bases at V and 12 bases at J, with 22 bases between the two ends. CDR3 length: 16 amino acids. Per germline, CDR1 LNHDA and CDR2 SQIVND (reference sequence).

This clonotype has at least ten counts. The chain is built from TRBV27 and TRBJ1-5; possibly TRBD1 for D (5 bases). The CDR3 length is 14 residues. Trimming took 3 bases from V and 5 from J, leaving 11 bases between them. From germline, CDR1 is MNHEY and CDR2 SMNVEV (reference sequence). The CDR3 loop is CASSFGGVDQPQHF. DNA for the CDR3: TGTGCCAGCAGTTTTGGGGGGGTCGATCAGCCCCAGCATTTT.

This clonotype occurred many times. The rearrangement uses TRBV6-1 and TRBJ1-1; D is perhaps TRBD1 (6 bases). The V gene's germline CDR1 is MNHNS and CDR2 SASEGT. The CDR3 totals 13 residues. The CDR3 protein is CATGGAWNTEAFF. The DNA of the CDR3 is TGTGCTACCGGGGGCGCATGGAACACTGAAGCTTTCTTT.